The clone carrying this T cell receptor beta chain has only a few counts. Its cognate antigen is unknown. This specimen comes from a study of human T cells and chemical hapten exposure. Overall study: Slight differences in pooled library volume were the main source of varying TCR yields across samples. Study observations and caveats: Those TCRs sitting above 1 in 1000 frequency stayed the same with DPC sensitization.

V lost 6 bases and J 5 bases, leaving 7 bases between the germline ends. In germline, CDR1 is MDHEN, CDR2 SYDVKM. This CDR3 has 11 residues. Time point: healthy volunteer bleed at 2 weeks. Blood, whole and unfractionated, served as the source for total RNA extraction. Using its own MiXCR run on the RACE reads, TCRdb lists one record per CDR3 protein. The sample lists some 90,000 distinct CDR3 sequences; over 8% were seen once. This TCR was recovered from a female donor in good health. Some clones in this sample may be carry-over from other donors' samples. The chain uses TRBV28 and TRBJ1-2, with unresolved D. The sample taken for sequencing was whole blood. For the CDR3, the DNA is TGTGCCAGCAGGGAAATTTATGGCTACACCTTC. Protein product: CASREIYGYTF.